This T cell receptor beta chain was recorded in a study of liver allograft versus peripheral blood T cells. Study-level information: Transplanted-liver T cell receptor repertoires were compared with recipients' peripheral blood repertoires. Findings of the study overall: The authors reported that T cell receptor repertoires inside liver allografts differed from those in peripheral blood.

Germline values: CDR1 DFQATT, CDR2 SNEGSKA (reference sequence). CDR3 size: 10 residues. Trimming removed 6 bases from V and 10 bases from J; junction bases left unmatched: 6. TCRdb fed the reads into MiXCR, producing one record per CDR3 protein. The data hold 500 or so distinct CDR3 sequences, with over 10% observed a single time. Regarding this clonotype: The antigen is unknown. A much larger clone lies a single base off, so this may be a read error.

The source is a human patient who had a liver transplant. Part of the T cell pool may stem from the graft donor. The chain carries TRBV20-1 and TRBJ2-7; 7 nucleotides match TRBD1. The CDR3 region is CSAGGTAQYF. In nucleotides, the CDR3 is TGCAGTGCAGGGGGCACCGCCCAGTACTTC.